This T cell receptor beta chain was sequenced during a study of blood T cells in healthy people across ages. About the study: Template-switching capture recovered about one barcoded beta molecule per two T cells. Study results and limitations: Getting older went along with TCR beta diversity per million T cells dropping roughly linearly. In long-lived donors, naive CD4+ cell counts and diversity exceeded those of aged donors.

Combining a sample-barcoded 5' primer with a J-beta primer mix, a second PCR ran for about 6 to 12 cycles. Via MiXCR, TCRdb re-called the 5' RACE reads, giving one row per CDR3 protein. Of 600,000 or so distinct CDR3 sequences in the sample, around a fifth were seen once. CDR1 LNHDA and CDR2 SQIVND come from the germline V gene (reference sequence). This CDR3 spans 14 amino acids. V dropped 3 bases and J dropped 2 bases, with 7 bases sitting between them. This clonotype appeared a few times. Antigen: not known. Whenever a sample was processed, at least 6 million PBMCs were isolated. This rearrangement joins TRBV19 to TRBJ2-2; D uncertain. This sequence was found in a man between 65 and 85 years old in good health. Sequencing was carried out using blood. The CDR3 nucleotides read TGTGCCAGTAGTATGGGTCTCAACACCGGGGAGCTGTTTTTT. It translates to CASSMGLNTGELFF.